The T cell receptor (beta chain) described here comes from a study of beta chain features in type 1 diabetes (dated by TCRdb to between 2018 and 2020). For the study in its entirety: Mean age, gender distribution, total cell number and subset yield were not different between patients and healthy donors. A total of roughly 110 million sorted cells were examined across all samples, and the number of cells per subset was strongly correlated with RNA yield. The study compared TCRB repertoires of sorted circulating CD4+ T cell subsets between recently diagnosed type 1 diabetes patients and matched healthy donors. Regulatory and stem cell-like memory subsets were isolated from only 8 patients and roughly 8 healthy donors, whereas naive and central memory subsets came from all 30 or so donors.

Between the V and J ends, shortened by 1 base and 0 bases respectively, the junction contains 15 bases. As encoded in the germline V gene, CDR1 is SGHAT while CDR2 is FQNNGV. The cysteine opens and the phenylalanine closes a CDR3 of 17 amino acids. CDR3 DNA is the only sequence kept; it has 51 bases, read in frame from the first base. This clone was seen only a few times. The antigen it binds to is not known. Base quality data are lacking; no much larger clone is found one base away. Study-wide conclusions, independent of this receptor: In all four CD4+ subsets, TCRB CDR3 length was moderately but significantly shorter in type 1 diabetes patients. Because the HLA sub-analyses included only small numbers of individuals, any influence of HLA type on TCRB rearrangement was left unresolved. Because cDNA was sequenced instead of genomic DNA, activated cells with high expression could be over-represented, although the groups did not differ in activation or CD3 levels. At VDJ recombination sites, type 1 diabetes patients had fewer insertions and more deleted nucleotides, which implies abnormalities in thymic rearrangement. Naive, central memory and regulatory TCRB repertoires appeared to be more similar among patients than among healthy donors. PCR might favor shorter templates, but patient and control samples were amplified and corrected together, so any skew would affect both groups equally.

The entire amount of isolated RNA was reverse transcribed using the High Capacity cDNA Reverse Transcription Kit, so the sequenced TCRB transcripts were expressed ones. Naive, central memory and regulatory T cell samples underwent deep immunoSEQ sequencing, averaging roughly 3.5 million total reads per sample. After sorted cells were lysed in RLT buffer, RNA was extracted with DNase-treated RNeasy Micro or Mini kits, with the choice depending on cell number. Each cell subset was processed separately to prevent cross-contamination, with patient and healthy donor samples processed together. Using the immunoSEQ multiplex PCR, TCRB sequences were amplified from cDNA into 87-bp fragments spanning the CDR3 region. Sequencing of the amplicons was performed on the Illumina HiSeq platform. As for the original processing: Synthetic template baselines were used to correct PCR bias computationally, reads within Hamming distance 2 were collapsed together, and singletons that could not be merged were discarded. Reads were aligned to IMGT to assign V, D and J genes, CDR3 length, and insertions or deletions at six rearrangement sites. Clonotype counts were normalized to sorted cell number within each subset before computing true diversity and Gini coefficients with the tcR R package. The overlap coefficient, calculated on TCRB nucleotide sequences, was used to measure repertoire sharing. Here the immuneACCESS table is served through TCRdb, limited to in-frame sequences with V and J called. Missing clones are a known gap in these copies; in checked studies unresolved V genes cover under half, and the rest lacks a known reason. V and J calls plus clone size are reproduced from that table; the DNA served to infer D and trimming. The sample table lists around 340,000 clones, 7.5% to 9% of them with a count of one. The top ten hold 0.44% of the sample.

A single peripheral blood draw of about 116 mL on average was collected from each donor into heparinised tubes. A BD FACSAria II and a panel including CD45RO, CCR7, CD25, CD127, CD95 and CD27 were used to sort naive, central memory, regulatory and stem cell-like memory CD4+ T cells. Every sorted population had a purity above 98%. PBMCs were isolated immediately by Lymphoprep density gradient centrifugation and stained directly without culture. So that batch effects would be minimized, each experiment stained and sorted samples in pairs, pairing one healthy donor with one patient. Sequencing was performed on central memory CD4+ T cells from blood. This receptor was obtained from a woman between 18 and 29 years old in good health. This chain is built from TRBV11-2 and TRBJ2-5; the D segment might be TRBD1 or TRBD2, since each matches 5 bases. The CDR3 region has the sequence CASSLGDLTTYQETQYF. The sequenced DNA is TGTGCCAGCAGCTTAGGGGACCTCACGACGTACCAAGAGACCCAGTACTTC.